This T cell receptor (beta chain) was captured in a study of blood T cell repertoires in COVID-19 (dated by TCRdb to the early 2020s). Notes on the research overall: Collaborator samples came from the United States, Italy and Spain and covered acute and convalescent phases of COVID-19. The sample metadata nearly always contained a de-identified subject ID, COVID-19 status, age in years and sex. The repertoires were released in a freely available public database intended as a resource for research on the immune response to SARS-CoV-2. HLA class I and class II types, where available, came from metadata supplied by the sample provider rather than from assay-based typing. The prospective study material was composed of cDNA or gDNA derived from T cells, B-cell-depleted T cells, or PBMCs. The samples were drawn from the first 160 participants of the ongoing ImmuneRACE study and from over 950 subjects provided by 6 global collaborators. The dataset comprised deeply sampled blood TCRbeta repertoires from subjects exposed to, actively infected with, or recovered from COVID-19.

The research as a whole found: The amount of clinical and demographic metadata varied by source and participant and was provided uncurated.

Trimming costs V 6 bases and J 2 bases, and their ends lie 10 bases apart. Looking up the germline V gene yields CDR1 SQVTM and CDR2 ANQGSEA. The CDR3 contains 13 residues, cysteine and phenylalanine counted. Only the CDR3 DNA stays, 39 bases, in frame from base 1. Enrolling through a virtual design, the prospective study's participants ranged in age from roughly 18 to 89 years and lived across roughly 24 United States geographic areas. In the prospective study, cohorts were assigned on the basis of participant-reported clinical history obtained from a screening survey and a study questionnaire. For ImmuneRACE Cohort 3, a participant was defined as recovered based on two consecutive negative NP/OP PCR tests, clearance by a healthcare professional, or resolution of symptoms. In the prospective study, mobile phlebotomists collected whole blood, serum and a nasopharyngeal or oropharyngeal swab from each participant. Over a roughly 2-month period, participants in the prospective study had the option of providing additional blood draws and questionnaires. Before DNA extraction, blood samples from the prospective study were shipped at room temperature or frozen.

As concerns this clone: Its antigen is still unknown. One base away there is no much larger clone; base qualities are not given.

TCRbeta CDR3 regions were amplified from genomic DNA by means of the immunoSEQ Assay, a bias-controlled multiplex PCR. In the authors' own workflow: The number of nucleated cells in each sample was estimated from the amplification of reference gene primers within the assay. To quantify the absolute abundance of each unique TCRbeta CDR3 rearrangement, sequence reads were collapsed and filtered. For each sample, productive Simpson clonality was calculated as the square root of Simpson's diversity index over productive rearrangements. Entries here come from immuneACCESS through TCRdb and include only in-frame sequences with V and J called. Some clones fail to appear in such tables; in the studies checked, an unresolved V gene covers under half of the shortfall, and the cause of the remainder is unknown. For V, J and clone size, that table is used; D and trimming come from the DNA. The sample profile shows 390,000 or so clones; 75% to 90% of them were found once. The ten largest make up about 1% of the sample.

The TCR sequence derives from a man between 18 and 35 years old who had recovered from COVID-19. Sequences were obtained from PBMCs or T cells enriched from blood (not recorded which). This receptor chain uses TRBV29-1 and TRBJ2-2, and the D gene may be TRBD1, 5 bases matching. The DNA sequence is as follows: TGCAGCGTAGACAGTGCCAACACCGGGGAGCTGTTTTTT. It is translated as CSVDSANTGELFF.